The 31 T cell receptor beta chains in this list originate from one sample, sequenced in a study of patients and donors after allogeneic stem cell transplantation. TCRdb redid the calling of the RT-PCR reads with MiXCR, one entry per CDR3 protein. The data hold approximately 250,000 distinct CDR3 sequences, with less than 15% observed a single time. Sequenced: blood, either unsorted or a sorted T cell fraction (not recorded which). These receptors came from a human donor who was either an allogeneic HSCT recipient or a stem cell or donor lymphocyte infusion donor (not recorded which). It is not recorded whose cells these are; they may come from a transplant donor.

The V gene is TRBV5-8, the J gene TRBJ1-2, with 8 bases matching TRBD1. Germline CDR1 SGHTS, CDR2 YDEGEE. The CDR3 covers 15 residues. After removal of 4 bases from V and 5 bases from J, the junction contained 10 bases not matched to a gene. Here the CDR3 reads CASSPPGQGVYGYTF. CDR3 in DNA: TGTGCCAGCAGCCCCCCCGGACAGGGAGTTTATGGCTACACCTTC. The full variable domain, in which reference TRBV5-8 and TRBJ1-2 provide the parts outside the CDR3, is EAGVTQSPTHLIKTRGQQATLRCSPISGHTSVYWYQQALGLGLQFLLWYDEGEERNRGNFPPRFSGRQFPNYSSELNVNALELEDSALYLCASSPPGQGVYGYTFGSGTRLTVV.

The rearrangement uses TRBV6-1 and TRBJ2-3, with 9 bases aligning to TRBD1. The V gene end was trimmed by 5 bases and the J gene end by 5 bases; junction bases not matched to a gene: 5. The CDR3 is made up of 14 amino acids. CDR1 and CDR2 from the germline V gene are MNHNS and SASEGT. CDR3 region: CASSRDRAQDTQYF. CDR3 nucleotide sequence: TGTGCCAGCAGTCGGGACAGGGCCCAAGATACGCAGTATTTT.

This clonotype was counted a single time. This rearrangement joins TRBV7-3 to TRBJ2-7; 7 nucleotides align to TRBD2. The V segment lost 5 bases and the J segment 0 bases; nucleotides outside the gene matches: 7. Germline V gene lookup returns CDR1 SGHTA and CDR2 FQGTGA. CDR3 size: 15 residues. CDR3 sequence (DNA): TGTGCCAGCAGCAGCGGGACGGGTCGCTCCTACGAGCAGTACTTC. It specifies CASSSGTGRSYEQYF.

In its sample, this clonotype was seen many times. This chain connects TRBV4-3 to TRBJ2-3; 13 nucleotides align to TRBD2. The germline CDR1 and CDR2 sequences are LGHNA and YSLEER. Trimming took 0 bases from V and 4 from J; bases not matched to a gene: 4. CDR3 size: 17 residues. The CDR3 DNA follows: TGCGCCAGCAGCCAAGAGACCGGGACTAGCGGGGCAGATACGCAGTATTTT. Its protein is CASSQETGTSGADTQYF.

This clonotype has more than one count but fewer than ten. V gene TRBV9 combines with J gene TRBJ1-6; weak D call: TRBD1 (6 bases). V was pared by 3 bases and J by 4 bases, with 14 bases between. This CDR3 region has 16 residues. Germline V CDR1 and CDR2: SGDLS, YYNGEE. The CDR3 sequence is CASSAPGDGYNSPLHF. The CDR3 DNA sequence: TGTGCCAGCAGCGCGCCAGGGGACGGATATAATTCACCCCTCCACTTT. Variable domain in full (rest from reference TRBV9 and TRBJ1-6): DSGVTQTPKHLITATGQRVTLRCSPRSGDLSVYWYQQSLDQGLQFLIQYYNGEERAKGNILERFSAQQFPDLHSELNLSSLELGDSALYFCASSAPGDGYNSPLHFGNGTRLTVT.

This clonotype turned up a few times. The junction differs from germline at one of its ends, possibly a read error. This chain uses TRBV5-1 with TRBJ2-3; D may be TRBD1 (6 bases). The germline CDR1 and CDR2 sequences are SGHRS and YFSETQ. The CDR3 consists of 14 residues. CDR3 nucleotides: TGCGCCAGCAGCTCGAGACAGGTGGGAGATTCGCAGTATTTT. Its translation is CASSSRQVGDSQYF.

The genes are TRBV20-1 and TRBJ2-5; a possible D gene is TRBD2 (5 bases). From germline, CDR1 is DFQATT and CDR2 SNEGSKA (reference sequence). The CDR3 length is 15 residues. The V end lost 1 base, the J end lost 0 bases, and 12 bases lay between the germline ends. The CDR3 region is CSARGREGYQETQYF. The CDR3 DNA follows: TGCAGTGCTAGAGGCCGGGAAGGATACCAAGAGACCCAGTACTTC.

The chain couples TRBV7-8 to TRBJ2-7; the D gene is possibly TRBD2 (6 bases). Germline assignment: CDR1 SGHVS and CDR2 FQNEAQ. Trimming stripped 5 bases from V and 7 bases from J, with 18 bases between. The CDR3 is made up of 14 amino acids. This CDR3 is CASSHLTNAGEQYF. The CDR3 nucleotides read TGTGCCAGCAGCCATCTAACGAATGCGGGGGAGCAGTACTTC. The full variable domain, in which reference TRBV7-8 and TRBJ2-7 provide the parts outside the CDR3, is GAGVSQSPRYKVAKRGQDVALRCDPISGHVSLFWYQQALGQGPEFLTYFQNEAQLDKSGLPSDRFFAERPEGSVSTLKIQRTQQEDSAVYLCASSHLTNAGEQYFGPGTRLTVT.

V gene TRBV7-2 combines with J gene TRBJ2-7, with 10 nucleotides matching TRBD1. Looked up from germline, CDR1 is SGHTA and CDR2 is FQGNSA. Trimming took 7 bases from V and 3 from J; bases not matched to a gene: 9. The CDR3 contains 15 residues. CDR3 nucleotides: TGTGCCAGCAAACATTCGGGGGACAGGGGCTACGAGCAGTACTTC. Amino acids: CASKHSGDRGYEQYF.

This clonotype occurred a few times. This sequence joins TRBV5-1 and TRBJ2-7; 8 nucleotides match TRBD2. The length of the CDR3 is 16 residues. Germline CDR1 SGHRS, CDR2 YFSETQ. Trimming cost V 3 bases and J 0 bases; bases outside gene matches: 8. The CDR3: CASSWGLLADSYEQYF. The CDR3, as DNA: TGCGCCAGCAGCTGGGGATTACTAGCGGACTCCTACGAGCAGTACTTC. Combining the CDR3 with reference TRBV5-1 and TRBJ2-7 gives the whole variable domain KAGVTQTPRYLIKTRGQQVTLSCSPISGHRSVSWYQQTPGQGLQFLFEYFSETQRNKGNFPGRFSGRQFSNSRSEMNVSTLELGDSALYLCASSWGLLADSYEQYFGPGTRLTVT.

The chain combines TRBV12-3 or TRBV12-4 with TRBJ2-5; D gene uncertain. V was cut by 6 bases and J by 5 bases, with 10 bases left in between. This CDR3 spans 12 amino acids. The DNA for the CDR3 is TGTGCCAGCAGCGAGTTCGGGGAGACCCAGTACTTC. Its protein is CASSEFGETQYF.

The chain uses TRBV20-1 and TRBJ2-1; 12 bases align to TRBD2. Looked up from germline, CDR1 is DFQATT and CDR2 is SNEGSKA (reference sequence). This CDR3 comprises 16 residues. V lost 5 bases, J lost 9 bases, and 14 bases stayed unmatched. The CDR3 DNA reads as TGCAGTGCTTGCCGCACTAGCGGGGGGCTGGGTGGTGAGCAGTTCTTC. Translating gives CSACRTSGGLGGEQFF.

This chain links TRBV20-1 with TRBJ2-4, with D possibly being TRBD1 (5 bases). Looked up from germline, CDR1 is DFQATT and CDR2 is SNEGSKA (reference sequence). V shed 0 bases and J shed 0 bases, with 9 bases lying between them. The CDR3 loop spans 15 amino acids. The CDR3 loop reads CSARDGALAKNIQYF. The CDR3 nucleotides are TGCAGTGCTAGAGATGGGGCACTAGCCAAAAACATTCAGTACTTC.

In this sample, this clonotype turned up many times. CDR3 sequence reads: CASSPGGLAKNIQYF. Here the CDR3 DNA reads TGTGCCAGTAGTCCTGGGGGGCTAGCCAAAAACATTCAGTACTTC. The chain recombines TRBV19 with TRBJ2-4; D could derive from TRBD1 or TRBD2 (6 bases each). There are 15 residues in the CDR3. Between the trimmed V and J ends, which lost 5 bases and 0 bases, there was a span of 11 bases. CDR1 is LNHDA, CDR2 SQIVND, per germline (reference sequence).

At least ten counts were recorded for this clonotype. DNA of the CDR3: TGCGCCAGCACCGAAGGGAGCGTACGCACAGATACGCAGTATTTT. Translation gives CASTEGSVRTDTQYF. This chain links TRBV5-1 with TRBJ2-3; tentatively, D is TRBD2 (5 bases). Germline V gene data show CDR1 as SGHRS and CDR2 as YFSETQ. V dropped 6 bases and J dropped 1 base, with 15 bases sitting between them. The CDR3 has 15 amino acids.

The rearrangement uses TRBV2 and TRBJ1-4; D might be TRBD1 (6 bases). With 7 bases removed from V and 6 bases from J, the gap between germline ends came to 12 bases. CDR3 length equals 13 residues. Germline-derived CDR1 and CDR2 are SNHLY and FYNNEI. In nucleotides, the CDR3 is TGTGCCAGCATGCGGGGGCGAGATGAAAAACTGTTTTTT. This gives the protein CASMRGRDEKLFF.

This clonotype was counted only a few times. The rearrangement uses TRBV27 and TRBJ1-1; D might be TRBD1 (6 bases). The V gene's germline CDR1 is MNHEY and CDR2 SMNVEV (reference sequence). The CDR3 extends over 14 amino acids. The V gene lost 7 bases and the J gene lost 6 bases, with 18 bases spanning the gap. The DNA of the CDR3 is TGTGCCAGCACCAGACCCGGGACAAGGGCTGAAGCTTTCTTT. Translation gives CASTRPGTRAEAFF.

The V call is TRBV7-3, the J call TRBJ1-1; D perhaps matches TRBD1 (5 bases). The V gene lost 5 bases and the J gene lost 4 bases, with 17 bases spanning the gap. CDR3 length: 15 amino acids. Germline V gene sequence: CDR1 SGHTA, CDR2 FQGTGA. The CDR3 loop reads CASSPQQVPATEAFF. The CDR3 DNA sequence: TGTGCCAGCAGCCCCCAACAGGTCCCTGCCACTGAAGCTTTCTTT.

The chain links TRBV2 to TRBJ2-3, with 7 positions matching TRBD2. J gave up 0 bases and V 7 bases, and 10 bases lay outside the gene matches. The V gene's germline CDR1 is SNHLY and CDR2 FYNNEI. The CDR3 is 16 residues long. CDR3 coding DNA: TGTGCCAGCACCCAACTAGCGACCTATAGCACAGATACGCAGTATTTT. As protein: CASTQLATYSTDTQYF.

This clonotype was seen repeatedly, ten times or more. In DNA, the CDR3 is TGTGCCAGCCGACTCATTGGGGTTGCGGGAACTGAAGCTTTCTTT. It encodes CASRLIGVAGTEAFF. This chain links TRBV6-2 or TRBV6-3 with TRBJ1-1; D ambiguous. The CDR3 runs 15 residues. Germline lookup yields CDR1 MNHEY and CDR2 SVGEGT. V gave up 8 bases and J gave up 5 bases, with 21 bases separating them.

The V and J genes are TRBV7-3 and TRBJ2-3, with 9 positions matching TRBD2. Germline V CDR1 and CDR2: SGHTA, FQGTGA. V lost 1 base and J lost 7; bases outside the gene matches: 3. The CDR3 runs 14 residues. CDR3 nucleotides: TGTGCCAGCAGCTTAAGCGGGGGGGACCATACGCAGTATTTT. This sequence encodes CASSLSGGDHTQYF.

This clonotype was counted ten times or more. The chain combines TRBV5-1 with TRBJ2-1; 14 bases agree with TRBD2. The CDR3 consists of 16 residues. The germline V gene encodes CDR1 SGHRS and CDR2 YFSETQ. The ends lost 5 bases at V and 7 bases at J; junction bases unmatched: 8. This CDR3 is CASSQGLAGVRNEQFF. Here the CDR3 DNA reads TGCGCCAGCAGTCAGGGACTAGCGGGAGTCAGAAATGAGCAGTTCTTC.

This chain joins TRBV20-1 and TRBJ2-1; 8 nucleotides match TRBD2. V shed 1 base and J 3 bases; nucleotides not matched to a gene: 2. The CDR3 loop spans 14 amino acids. Germline V gene sequence: CDR1 DFQATT, CDR2 SNEGSKA (reference sequence). Here the CDR3 DNA reads TGCAGTGCTAGAGTACTAGCGGTCTACAATGAGCAGTTCTTC. Encoded protein: CSARVLAVYNEQFF.

The chain joins TRBV11-2 to TRBJ2-5, with D possibly being TRBD1 (8 bases). Trimming removed 3 bases at V and 4 bases at J, with 18 bases between. Germline assignment: CDR1 SGHAT and CDR2 FQNNGV. The CDR3 runs to 16 residues. CDR3 nucleotides: TGTGCCAGCAGCTTTTCAGGGGGCAGGGGGGGAGAGACCCAGTACTTC. The encoded protein is CASSFSGGRGGETQYF.

This clonotype was detected only a few times. The V gene is TRBV5-6, the J gene TRBJ2-2; D ambiguous. Germline CDR1 reads SGHDT; CDR2 reads YYEEEE. The CDR3 is 14 amino acids. Trimming shortened V by 4 bases and J by 4 bases, and 11 bases separated the two germline ends. The CDR3 DNA sequence: TGTGCCAGCAGCCACACAACACGCACCGGGGAGCTGTTTTTT. Translated, it gives CASSHTTRTGELFF.

This clonotype was recorded many times. The CDR3, as DNA: TGTGCCAGCAGCTTGAGGGGCAACCAAGAGACCCAGTACTTC. Translation gives CASSLRGNQETQYF. This sequence joins TRBV5-5 and TRBJ2-5; tentative D call: TRBD1 (5 bases). CDR1 and CDR2 from the germline V gene are SGHKS and YYEKEE (reference sequence). Trimming pared 1 base from V and 0 bases from J, leaving 7 bases between. The CDR3 is 14 residues long.

This rearrangement joins TRBV7-2 to TRBJ1-2; 7 bases agree with TRBD1. The ends lost 4 bases at V and 5 bases at J; junction bases unmatched: 4. Germline values: CDR1 SGHTA, CDR2 FQGNSA. The CDR3 is 13 amino acids. CDR3 in amino acids: CASSSDRLYGYTF. CDR3 DNA: TGTGCCAGCAGCTCGGACAGGTTGTATGGCTACACCTTC.

This chain connects TRBV6-6 to TRBJ1-1; D ambiguous. The CDR3 is 13 amino acids. V was clipped by 2 bases and J by 2 bases, with 6 bases between them. Germline V lookup: CDR1 MNHNY, CDR2 SVGAGI (reference sequence). CDR3 sequence: CASSYIENTEAFF. The DNA for the CDR3 is TGTGCCAGCAGTTACATTGAAAACACTGAAGCTTTCTTT.

The chain links TRBV6-5 to TRBJ2-3; 7 bases agree with TRBD2. The CDR3 is made up of 15 amino acids. The V gene's germline CDR1 is MNHEY and CDR2 SVGAGI. The V segment lost 2 bases and the J segment 0 bases; nucleotides outside the gene matches: 2. As DNA, the CDR3 is TGTGCCAGCAGTTACGCGGGAGACAGCACAGATACGCAGTATTTT. Protein sequence: CASSYAGDSTDTQYF.

This clonotype was observed many times. The chain employs TRBV3-1 and TRBJ2-5, with 10 bases that match TRBD2. Germline V gene lookup returns CDR1 LGHDT and CDR2 YNNKEL (reference sequence). This CDR3 has 15 amino acids. J lost 4 bases, V lost 1 base, and 3 bases had no gene match. As DNA, the CDR3 is TGTGCCAGCAGCCAAGGCCCTAGCGGGGGAGAGACCCAGTACTTC. This encodes CASSQGPSGGETQYF.

This clonotype was found a few times. This may stem from a read error, because a much larger clone lies one nucleotide away. This chain's CDR3 is CASSYMGEKLFF. CDR3 nucleotides: TGTGCCAGCAGTTACATGGGTGAAAAACTGTTTTTT. The rearrangement links TRBV6-5 to TRBJ1-4; D not resolved. The V and J ends lost 2 bases and 7 bases respectively, with 5 bases between them. The CDR3 extends over 12 amino acids. The germline gives CDR1 MNHEY, CDR2 SVGAGI.